Included here is one TCR beta chain sequence, with context. The data were obtained in a study of follicular helper T cells after annual influenza vaccination. About the research overall: For some subjects, blood spans the 2013-2014, 2014-2015 and 2015-2016 annual vaccinations.

V lost 7 bases to trimming and J lost 7 bases; unmatched junction nucleotides: 7. The germline CDR1 and CDR2 sequences are SGHTA and FQGNSA. This CDR3 is 14 amino acids long. Specified time point: 2015-2016 season, pre-vaccination. Assay used: immunoSEQ multiplex PCR; TCRdb lists only in-frame clones, some missing. The sample includes more than 10,000 clones, 60% to 80% seen only once; the top ten take 3.6%. The rearrangement links TRBV7-2 to TRBJ1-6; 7 positions match TRBD1. The input for sequencing was CXCR5+ CD38- circulating T follicular helper cells from blood, taken on the day of influenza vaccination. Subset indicated: circulating Tfh, non-naive CD4+CXCR5+PD-1+ (ICOS+CD38+ or ICOS-CD38-). The receptor was isolated from an adult who received the influenza vaccine. The CDR3 DNA is TGTGCCAGCAAACGGACAGGACAGAATTCACCCCTCCACTTT. This sequence encodes CASKRTGQNSPLHF.